This paragraph reports one TCR beta chain. This CDR3 has 12 amino acids. Germline V gives CDR1 LNHDA, CDR2 SQIVND (reference sequence). V lost 10 bases to trimming and J lost 5 bases, with 14 bases between them. UMIs and a universal primer site were added when TCR cDNA was made by 5'RACE template switching. From the 5' RACE reads, TCRdb called clonotypes with MiXCR, one entry per CDR3 protein. In the table there are about 340,000 distinct CDR3 sequences, 3% to 4.5% of which are singletons. This sample is part of a study of T cells after yellow fever vaccination. The material was PBMCs, obtained 5 days after the yellow fever booster vaccination. The rearrangement links TRBV19 to TRBJ2-5; D is perhaps TRBD2 (5 bases). This TCR came from a young man who received the YFV17D yellow fever vaccine. The CDR3 DNA follows: TGTGCCACCAGAGGAGGATGGGAGACCCAGTACTTC. Amino acids: CATRGGWETQYF.